A single TCR beta chain is shown here with its context. Its antigen is as yet unknown. These data come from a study of OX40 agonist ivuxolimab in advanced cancers. Study-level information: Ivuxolimab, which patients received intravenously every 2 weeks, was dosed at 0.01 to 10 mg/kg. Patients treated during dose escalation were battling hepatocellular carcinoma, melanoma, renal cell or head and neck cancer. Participants could have had prior anti-PD-1, anti-PD-L1 or anti-CTLA-4 therapy, and approximately 37% had some. Whole-study results and caveats: Low levels of normalized T-cell clonal expansion also appeared in some nonresponders.

Clones were sequenced by immunoSEQ multiplex PCR, and TCRdb holds only the in-frame ones, with some missing. Here the sample spans about 58,000 clones, about 89% being singletons. V lost 0 bases and J lost 0; bases outside the gene matches: 4. Germline CDR1 reads SGHTS; CDR2 reads YDEGEE. The CDR3 extends over 17 amino acids. This chain uses TRBV5-8 with TRBJ2-4; 9 bases agree with TRBD1. Material: CD4+ or CD8+ T cells sorted from blood, obtained in a trial of the OX40 agonist ivuxolimab. The TCR sequence derives from an adult with an advanced solid tumor such as melanoma, head and neck, liver or kidney cancer. The CDR3 is CASSLAWTGEAKNIQYF. CDR3 nucleotide sequence: TGTGCCAGCAGCTTGGCCTGGACAGGGGAAGCCAAAAACATTCAGTACTTC.